The 21 T cell receptor beta chains below were found in one sample sequenced in a study of cytomegalovirus exposure and HLA in healthy donors. PCR primers comprised 60 Vbeta and 13 Jbeta primers. The repertoire was sequenced with immunoSEQ multiplex PCR; TCRdb's copy has only in-frame clones and lacks some. The sample yields tens of thousands of clones, roughly four fifths seen once. Material: PBMCs. Receptor source: a young man in good health and CMV-seronegative.

This CDR3 reads CASTFGLNTEAFF. In DNA form, the CDR3 reads TGCGCCAGTACGTTCGGTCTGAACACTGAAGCTTTCTTT. J is TRBJ1-1 and V is TRBV10-1; D unclear. Between the trimmed V and J ends, which lost 9 bases and 0 bases, there was a span of 11 bases. CDR1 is WNHNN and CDR2 is SYGVQD in the germline V gene (reference sequence). This CDR3 is 13 amino acids long.

This clone was seen only once. The chain carries TRBV28 and TRBJ1-6, with 11 bases lining up with TRBD1. The ends lost 4 bases at V and 9 bases at J; junction bases unmatched: 8. The CDR3 is 16 amino acids. From germline, CDR1 is MDHEN and CDR2 SYDVKM. CDR3 residues: CASSYRIGTGGSPLHF. Written as DNA, the CDR3 is TGTGCCAGCAGTTACCGGATAGGGACAGGGGGTTCACCCCTCCACTTT.

The sample holds one count of this clone. The V and J genes are TRBV28 and TRBJ2-6; D is uncertain. In germline, CDR1 is MDHEN, CDR2 SYDVKM. V lost 5 bases, J lost 0 bases, and 5 bases lay in between. The CDR3 has 14 amino acids. CDR3 nucleotides: TGTGCCAGCAGTCCTTTCTCTGGGGCCAACGTCCTGACTTTC. It specifies CASSPFSGANVLTF.

The chain is built from TRBV30 and TRBJ1-2; 10 nucleotides match TRBD1. Looked up from germline, CDR1 is GTSNPN and CDR2 is SVGIG (reference sequence). V dropped 2 bases and J dropped 6; count of bases not matched to a gene: 9. The CDR3 consists of 15 residues. CDR3 in DNA: TGTGCCTGGAGTCATACCGGGACAGGGGCGGATGGCTACACCTTC. Its translation is CAWSHTGTGADGYTF. Full variable domain (remainder filled in from reference TRBV30 and TRBJ1-2): SQTIHQWPATLVQPVGSPLSLECTVEGTSNPNLYWYRQAAGRGLQLLFYSVGIGQISSEVPQNLSASRPQDRQFILSSKKLLLSDSGFYLCAWSHTGTGADGYTFGSGTRLTVV.

This clone was counted a few times. V usage is TRBV7-9 and J usage is TRBJ1-1; D not certain. Trimming took 2 bases from V and 1 from J, leaving 5 bases between them. Germline assignment: CDR1 SEHNR and CDR2 FQNEAQ (reference sequence). The CDR3 consists of 13 residues. As DNA, the CDR3 is TGTGCCAGCAGCTTAATTCAGAACACTGAAGCTTTCTTT. Protein sequence: CASSLIQNTEAFF.

This clone has more than one count but fewer than ten. V gene TRBV28 combines with J gene TRBJ2-5; TRBD1 agrees at 8 bases. Germline values: CDR1 MDHEN, CDR2 SYDVKM. Trimming at V came to 6 bases and at J to 5 bases, leaving 5 bases not matched to a gene. This CDR3 contains 13 residues. This CDR3 is CASRGDRRETQYF. CDR3 nucleotides: TGTGCCAGCAGGGGGGACAGGCGGGAGACCCAGTACTTC.

The chain employs TRBV6-1 and TRBJ1-2; unclear D gene. This CDR3 has 12 amino acids. V lost 2 bases to trimming and J lost 9 bases, with 10 bases between them. The germline V gene encodes CDR1 MNHNS and CDR2 SASEGT. The CDR3 is CASSENRGSYTF. In nucleotides, the CDR3 is TGTGCCAGCAGTGAAAACCGGGGAAGCTACACCTTC.

The CDR3 spells CASSGDGIGNQPQHF. CDR3 coding DNA: TGTGCCAGCAGTGGAGACGGAATCGGCAATCAGCCCCAGCATTTT. This chain links TRBV28 with TRBJ1-5; D unclear. CDR1 is MDHEN and CDR2 is SYDVKM in the germline V gene. Trimming took 5 bases from V and 2 from J, leaving 13 bases between them. The CDR3 length is 15 residues.

The gene calls are TRBV4-2 and TRBJ2-3, with D possibly matching TRBD2 (5 bases). The CDR3 length is 14 residues. Germline lookup yields CDR1 LGHNA and CDR2 YNFKEQ. With 1 base removed from V and 0 bases from J, the gap between germline ends came to 5 bases. The DNA of the CDR3 is TGTGCCAGCAGCCAAGCGGGGAGCACAGATACGCAGTATTTT. It specifies CASSQAGSTDTQYF.

The count of this clone is one. This chain uses TRBV11-1 with TRBJ1-1; D uncertain. Trimming stripped 5 bases from V and 4 bases from J, with 17 bases between. This CDR3 contains 15 residues. Germline CDR1 and CDR2: SGHAT and FQDESV (reference sequence). CDR3 in amino acids: CASSAKRYGSTEAFF. CDR3 coding DNA: TGTGCCAGCAGCGCAAAGAGGTATGGGAGCACTGAAGCTTTCTTT. The whole variable domain, remainder taken from reference TRBV11-1 and TRBJ1-1, is EAEVAQSPRYKITEKSQAVAFWCDPISGHATLYWYRQILGQGPELLVQFQDESVVDDSQLPKDRFSAERLKGVDSTLKIQPAELGDSAMYLCASSAKRYGSTEAFFGQGTRLTVV.

This sequence joins TRBV10-3 and TRBJ2-7; TRBD2 is a possible D gene (5 bases). This CDR3 has 18 amino acids. V shed 2 bases and J shed 9 bases, with 29 bases lying between them. Germline assignment: CDR1 ENHRY and CDR2 SYGVKD. The CDR3 nucleotides read TGTGCCATCAGTGAGCCGGGGAACGGACGTTTCTTGGTCGGTGCGCAGTACTTC. Protein product: CAISEPGNGRFLVGAQYF.

This chain joins TRBV28 and TRBJ2-1; 9 bases agree with TRBD2. Trimming took 3 bases from V and 7 from J; bases not matched to a gene: 7. This CDR3 comprises 15 residues. Germline CDR1 reads MDHEN; CDR2 reads SYDVKM. CDR3: CASSLGGGAGNEQFF. The DNA for the CDR3 is TGTGCCAGCAGTTTGGGCGGGGGGGCCGGTAATGAGCAGTTCTTC.

The V gene is TRBV18, the J gene TRBJ2-1, with 9 nucleotides matching TRBD2. The trim removed 4 bases at V and 7 bases at J, leaving 11 bases unmatched. The CDR3 is 16 residues long. Germline V gene sequence: CDR1 KGHSH, CDR2 LQKENI. CDR3 nucleotide sequence: TGTGCCAGCTCACTACAGCTAGCGGGGTCAGGTAATGAGCAGTTCTTC. Residues: CASSLQLAGSGNEQFF.

The chain is built from TRBV2 and TRBJ2-7, with a tentative D call TRBD2 (5 bases). With 4 bases removed from V and 3 bases from J, the gap between germline ends came to 13 bases. The CDR3 has 14 amino acids. Germline CDR1 reads SNHLY; CDR2 reads FYNNEI. CDR3 bases: TGTGCCAGCAGTGTGAGGCTAGCAGTCTACGAGCAGTACTTC. Translation gives CASSVRLAVYEQYF.

The chain is built from TRBV28 and TRBJ2-7; no clear D. Germline V lookup: CDR1 MDHEN, CDR2 SYDVKM. The V and J ends lost 5 bases and 5 bases respectively, with 13 bases between them. The CDR3 consists of 13 residues. CDR3 loop: CASSPSERHEQYF. The CDR3 DNA follows: TGTGCCAGCAGTCCGTCCGAGCGCCACGAGCAGTACTTC. Together with reference TRBV28 and TRBJ2-7, the CDR3 gives the full variable domain: DVKVTQSSRYLVKRTGEKVFLECVQDMDHENMFWYRQDPGLGLRLIYFSYDVKMKEKGDIPEGYSVSREKKERFSLILESASTNQTSMYLCASSPSERHEQYFGPGTRLTVT.

This clone showed up just once. The chain uses TRBV28 and TRBJ1-1; D is unresolved. Per germline, CDR1 MDHEN and CDR2 SYDVKM. CDR3 length equals 13 residues. V was clipped by 9 bases and J by 0 bases, with 11 bases between them. The CDR3 region is CASSGRMNTEAFF. The CDR3 DNA reads as TGTGCCAGTAGCGGACGGATGAACACTGAAGCTTTCTTT.

The J gene is TRBJ2-6, the V gene TRBV14; D gene uncertain. Germline V CDR1 and CDR2: SGHDN, FVKESK. This CDR3 spans 17 amino acids. Deletions cut 1 base from V and 6 bases from J, with 16 bases between. This CDR3 reads CASSQVSALLEANVLTF. As DNA, the CDR3 is TGTGCCAGCAGCCAAGTATCAGCGCTCCTGGAGGCCAACGTCCTGACTTTC.

This clone was seen a few times. This rearrangement joins TRBV30 to TRBJ1-3, with D perhaps matching TRBD1 (5 bases). Germline CDR1 reads GTSNPN; CDR2 reads SVGIG (reference sequence). The CDR3 loop spans 15 amino acids. The V and J ends lost 5 bases and 0 bases respectively, with 14 bases between them. DNA of the CDR3: TGTGCCTGGTCGACAGACATCCTCTCTGGAAACACCATATATTTT. Encoded protein: CAWSTDILSGNTIYF. Combining the CDR3 with reference TRBV30 and TRBJ1-3 gives the whole variable domain SQTIHQWPATLVQPVGSPLSLECTVEGTSNPNLYWYRQAAGRGLQLLFYSVGIGQISSEVPQNLSASRPQDRQFILSSKKLLLSDSGFYLCAWSTDILSGNTIYFGEGSWLTVV.

This chain links TRBV5-1 with TRBJ2-3; 7 bases match TRBD2. CDR3 length: 13 residues. Germline lookup yields CDR1 SGHRS and CDR2 YFSETQ. Trimming at V came to 4 bases and at J to 5 bases, leaving 4 bases not matched to a gene. Here the CDR3 reads CASSGGGVDTQYF. The CDR3 DNA sequence: TGCGCCAGCAGCGGGGGAGGGGTAGATACGCAGTATTTT.

The V call is TRBV2, the J call TRBJ1-2; D not resolved. V lost 5 bases and J 5 bases, leaving 15 bases between the germline ends. The germline V gene encodes CDR1 SNHLY and CDR2 FYNNEI. This CDR3 contains 14 residues. The CDR3 loop is CASSSNSWAYGYTF. In DNA form, the CDR3 reads TGTGCCAGCAGTTCTAACTCCTGGGCGTATGGCTACACCTTC.

The genes are TRBV28 and TRBJ1-2, with 9 bases matching TRBD1. Germline-derived CDR1 and CDR2 are MDHEN and SYDVKM. The CDR3 has 16 amino acids. The ends lost 7 bases at V and 5 bases at J; junction bases unmatched: 14. The DNA of the CDR3 is TGTGCCAGCACCTCCGGCCTGATGGGACAGGGATATGGCTACACCTTC. Translation gives CASTSGLMGQGYGYTF.